This T cell receptor (beta chain) came from a study of PD-1 blockade in classical Hodgkin lymphoma. Exposure to brentuximab vedotin varied, and each patient had relapsed following autologous stem cell transplantation. Complete response, partial response or progressive disease made up the best responses. Study-level results: It was reported that newly diagnosed patients had less baseline TCR diversity than healthy donors. Exclusion was applied to patients who started nivolumab under 1 year after ASCT. CD4+ TCR diversity, unlike CD8+, rose significantly by C4D1.

Comment on this clone: What it recognizes is unknown.

Sequencing was performed with immunoSEQ multiplex PCR; in TCRdb, only in-frame clones are kept and a portion is missing. The sample records under 70,000 clones, 88% being singletons. Germline CDR1 and CDR2: MNHNY and SVGAGI (reference sequence). Trimming cost V 6 bases and J 0 bases; bases outside gene matches: 3. The CDR3 consists of 15 residues. The sequence was collected from a human donor with classical Hodgkin lymphoma. The chain recombines TRBV6-6 with TRBJ1-4; 8 bases agree with TRBD1. Sequencing used peripheral blood mononuclear cells (PBMCs), obtained at baseline. CDR3 protein: CASRDRGATNEKLFF. The CDR3 DNA sequence: TGTGCCAGCAGAGACAGGGGAGCAACTAATGAAAAACTGTTTTTT.